This T cell receptor (beta chain) derives from a study of blood T cell repertoires in COVID-19. About the research overall: Sites across the United States, Italy and Spain contributed samples from acute and convalescent COVID-19. T cells, B-cell-depleted T cells, or PBMCs supplied cDNA or gDNA.

The germline V gene encodes CDR1 DFQATT and CDR2 SNEGSKA (reference sequence). The CDR3 has 11 amino acids. V lost 5 bases to trimming and J lost 7 bases, with 11 bases between them. In the original analysis: Quantification of nucleated cells was approximated via reference gene primer amplification. Clones were sequenced by immunoSEQ multiplex PCR, and TCRdb holds only the in-frame ones, with some missing. D and trimming were read from the DNA, whereas the V and J calls and clone size are those reported in that table. The repertoire holds some 70,000 clones, about four fifths seen once, with around 5% in the top ten.

Input material: peripheral blood. The receptor comes from a man aged 45-65 years with active COVID-19. This chain joins TRBV20-1 and TRBJ1-2; a weak D match, TRBD1 (5 bases). The CDR3 loop reads CSALWTTGYTF. CDR3 coding DNA: TGCAGTGCTCTCTGGACAACTGGCTACACCTTC.